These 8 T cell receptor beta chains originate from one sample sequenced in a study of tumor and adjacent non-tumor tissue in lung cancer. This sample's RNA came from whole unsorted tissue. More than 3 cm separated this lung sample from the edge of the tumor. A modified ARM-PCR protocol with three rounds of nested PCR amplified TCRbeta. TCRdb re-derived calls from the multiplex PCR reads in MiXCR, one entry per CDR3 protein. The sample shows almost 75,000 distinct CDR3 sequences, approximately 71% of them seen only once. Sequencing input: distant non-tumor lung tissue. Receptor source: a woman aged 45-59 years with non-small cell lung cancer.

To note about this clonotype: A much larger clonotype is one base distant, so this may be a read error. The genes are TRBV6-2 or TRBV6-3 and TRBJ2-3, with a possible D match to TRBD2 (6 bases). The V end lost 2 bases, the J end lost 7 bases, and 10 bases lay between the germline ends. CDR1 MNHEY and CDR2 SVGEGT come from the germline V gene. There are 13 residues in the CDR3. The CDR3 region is CASSYRRANTQYF. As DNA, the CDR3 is TGTGCCAGCAGTTACAGGAGGGCGAATACGCAGTATTTT.

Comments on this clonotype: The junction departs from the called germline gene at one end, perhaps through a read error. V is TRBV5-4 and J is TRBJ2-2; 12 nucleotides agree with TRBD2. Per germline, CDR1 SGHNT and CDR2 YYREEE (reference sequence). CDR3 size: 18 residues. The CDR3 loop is CVSSLGLAGATNTGELFF. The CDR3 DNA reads TGTGTCAGCAGCTTGGGACTAGCGGGCGCTACGAACACCGGGGAGCTGTTTTTT.

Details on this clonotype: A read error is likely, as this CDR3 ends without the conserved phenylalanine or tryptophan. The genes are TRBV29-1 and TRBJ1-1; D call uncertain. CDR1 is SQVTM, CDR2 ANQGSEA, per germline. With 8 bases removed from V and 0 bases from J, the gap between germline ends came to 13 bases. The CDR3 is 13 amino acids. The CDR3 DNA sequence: TGCAGCTTTGTGATCAACATGAACACTGAAGCTTTCTGT. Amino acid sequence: CSFVINMNTEAFC.

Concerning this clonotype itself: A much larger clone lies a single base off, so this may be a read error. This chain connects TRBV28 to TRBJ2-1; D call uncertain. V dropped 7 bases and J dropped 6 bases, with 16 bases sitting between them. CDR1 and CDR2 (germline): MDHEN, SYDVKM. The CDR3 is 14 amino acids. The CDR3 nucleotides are TGTGCCAGCACCCTTAGGCTGTCGGTCAATGAGCAGTTCTTC. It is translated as CASTLRLSVNEQFF. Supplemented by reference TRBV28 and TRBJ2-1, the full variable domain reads DVKVTQSSRYLVKRTGEKVFLECVQDMDHENMFWYRQDPGLGLRLIYFSYDVKMKEKGDIPEGYSVSREKKERFSLILESASTNQTSMYLCASTLRLSVNEQFFGPGTRLTVL.

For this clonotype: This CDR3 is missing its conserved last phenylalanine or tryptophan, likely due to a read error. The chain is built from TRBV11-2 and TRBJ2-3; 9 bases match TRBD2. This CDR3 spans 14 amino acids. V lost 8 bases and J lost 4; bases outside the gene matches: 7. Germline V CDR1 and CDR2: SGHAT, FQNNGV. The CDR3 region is CASAGGQFADTQYV. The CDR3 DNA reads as TGTGCCAGCGCGGGAGGGCAATTCGCAGATACGCAGTATGTT.

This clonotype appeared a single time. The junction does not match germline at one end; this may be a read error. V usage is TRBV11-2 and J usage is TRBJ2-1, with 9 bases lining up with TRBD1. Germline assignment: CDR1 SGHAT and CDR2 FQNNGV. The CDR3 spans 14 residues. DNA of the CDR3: TGTGCCAACAGCATGGACAGGGGATCGGGTGAGCAGTTCTTC. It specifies CANSMDRGSGEQFF. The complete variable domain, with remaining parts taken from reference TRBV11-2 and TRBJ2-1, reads EAGVAQSPRYKIIEKRQSVAFWCNPISGHATLYWYQQILGQGPKLLIQFQNNGVVDDSQLPKDRFSAERLKGVDSTLKIQPAKLEDSAVYLCANSMDRGSGEQFFGPGTRLTVL.

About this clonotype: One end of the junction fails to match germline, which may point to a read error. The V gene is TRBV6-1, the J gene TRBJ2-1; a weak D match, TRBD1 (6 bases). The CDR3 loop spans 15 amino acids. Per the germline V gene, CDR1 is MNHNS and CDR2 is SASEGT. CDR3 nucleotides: TGTGCCAGCAGTGAATCCCCGGACAGTTCCGATGAGCAGTTGTTC. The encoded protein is CASSESPDSSDEQLF.

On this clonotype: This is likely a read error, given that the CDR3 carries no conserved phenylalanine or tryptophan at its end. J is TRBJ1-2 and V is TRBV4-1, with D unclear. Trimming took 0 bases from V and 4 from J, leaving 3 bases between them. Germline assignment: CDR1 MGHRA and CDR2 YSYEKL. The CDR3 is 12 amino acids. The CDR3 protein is CASSQDSYGYTL. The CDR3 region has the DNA TGCGCCAGCAGCCAAGACAGCTATGGCTACACCTTA.